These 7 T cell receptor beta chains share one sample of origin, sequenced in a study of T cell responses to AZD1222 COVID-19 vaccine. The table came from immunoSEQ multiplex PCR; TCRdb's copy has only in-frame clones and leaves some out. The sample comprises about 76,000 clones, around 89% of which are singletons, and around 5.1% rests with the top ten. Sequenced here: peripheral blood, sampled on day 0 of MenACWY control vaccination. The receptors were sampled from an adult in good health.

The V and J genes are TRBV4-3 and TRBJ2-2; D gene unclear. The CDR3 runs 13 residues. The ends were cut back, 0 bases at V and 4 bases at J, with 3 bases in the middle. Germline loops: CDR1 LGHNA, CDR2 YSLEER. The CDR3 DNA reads TGCGCCAGCAGCCAAGATGGCACCGGGGAGCTGTTTTTT. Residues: CASSQDGTGELFF.

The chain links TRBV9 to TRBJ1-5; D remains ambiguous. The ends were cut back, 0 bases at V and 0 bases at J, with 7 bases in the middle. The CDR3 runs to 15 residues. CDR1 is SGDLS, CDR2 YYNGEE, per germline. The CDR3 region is CASSVGPHSNQPQHF. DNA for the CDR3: TGTGCCAGCAGCGTAGGACCTCATAGCAATCAGCCCCAGCATTTT.

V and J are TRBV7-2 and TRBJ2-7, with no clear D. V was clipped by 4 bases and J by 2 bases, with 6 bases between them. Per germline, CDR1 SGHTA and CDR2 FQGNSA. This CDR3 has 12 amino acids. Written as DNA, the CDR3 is TGTGCCAGCAGCTCAGATCCCTACGAGCAGTACTTC. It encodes CASSSDPYEQYF.

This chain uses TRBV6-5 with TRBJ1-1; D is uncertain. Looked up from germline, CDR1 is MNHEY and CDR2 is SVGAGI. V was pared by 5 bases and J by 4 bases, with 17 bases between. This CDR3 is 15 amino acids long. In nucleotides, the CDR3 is TGTGCCAGCAGTCCTACCGACCGATACTCCACTGAAGCTTTCTTT. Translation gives CASSPTDRYSTEAFF.

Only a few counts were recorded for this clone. For the CDR3, the DNA is TGTGCCAGCAGTCTCACAGGGCTCCTTGTGTCTGGCTACACCTTC. Amino acids: CASSLTGLLVSGYTF. This sequence joins TRBV28 and TRBJ1-2; a weak D match, TRBD1 (6 bases). CDR3 length equals 15 residues. In germline, CDR1 is MDHEN, CDR2 SYDVKM. Trimming stripped 5 bases from V and 7 bases from J, with 20 bases between.

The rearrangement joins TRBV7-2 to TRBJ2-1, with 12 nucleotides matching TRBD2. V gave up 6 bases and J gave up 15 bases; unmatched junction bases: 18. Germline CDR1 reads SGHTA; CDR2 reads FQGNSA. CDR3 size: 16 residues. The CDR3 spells CASRASSGRAPTSTFF. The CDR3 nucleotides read TGTGCCAGCAGAGCTTCTAGCGGGAGGGCCCCAACGAGCACGTTCTTC. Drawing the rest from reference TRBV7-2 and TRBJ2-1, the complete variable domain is GAGVSQSPSNKVTEKGKDVELRCDPISGHTALYWYRQSLGQGLEFLIYFQGNSAPDKSGLPSDRFSAERTGGSVSTLTIQRTQQEDSAVYLCASRASSGRAPTSTFFGPGTRLTVL.

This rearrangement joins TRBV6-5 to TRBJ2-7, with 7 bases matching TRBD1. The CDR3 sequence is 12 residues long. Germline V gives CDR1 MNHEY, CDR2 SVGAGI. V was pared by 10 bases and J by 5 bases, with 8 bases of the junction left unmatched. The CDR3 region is CATKTGYDEQYF. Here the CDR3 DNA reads TGTGCCACCAAGACAGGGTACGACGAGCAGTACTTC.